This is a list of T cell receptor beta chains from one sample in a study of shared clonotypes between healthy human individuals. TCRdb's table, derived via immunoSEQ multiplex PCR, lists solely in-frame clones and lacks some. In the table there are 550,000 to 700,000 clones, approximately 73% of which are singletons. The sample was memory CD4+ T cells sorted from blood. The origin of the receptors is a woman younger than 45 in good health. The CDR3 runs from the conserved cysteine through the conserved F or W. A D gene is named only where the DNA matches it firmly. Clone size appears in some rows only: once, few, many, or a class for an expanded clone.

v_gene	len	d_gene	j_gene	abundance	CDR3nt	CDR3aa
TRBV30	11	NA	TRBJ1-2	NA	TGTGCCTGGAGGGGTCAGGCCACGGACTACTTC	CAWRGQATDYF
TRBV6-5	15	NA	TRBJ1-1	NA	TGTGCCAGCAGTTACTCGATTCGCGAAGGGGCTGAAGCTTTCTTT	CASSYSIREGAEAFF
TRBV7-9	13	NA	TRBJ1-2	NA	TGTGCCAGCAGCACGGGGGCAGGGTATGGCTACACCTTC	CASSTGAGYGYTF
TRBV5-5	13	NA	TRBJ2-1	NA	TGTGCCAGCAGTTCTCAGGGTCTCGATGAGCAGTTCTTC	CASSSQGLDEQFF
TRBV28	15	TRBD1	TRBJ2-6	NA	TGTGCCAGCAGTCAGACAGGGGGCACGGCCAACGTCCTGACTTTC	CASSQTGGTANVLTF
TRBV5-1	15	NA	TRBJ2-5	once	TGCGCCAGCAGCTTGCGAGGGGCGCTGGAGGAGACCCAGTACTTC	CASSLRGALEETQYF
TRBV7-8	13	NA	TRBJ2-5	NA	TGTGCCAGCAGCTTATCGCACCAAGAGACCCAGTACTTC	CASSLSHQETQYF
TRBV28	14	NA	TRBJ1-4	NA	TGTGCCACCGGGAAACTCGGAGGTGGTGAAAAACTGTTTTTT	CATGKLGGGEKLFF
TRBV28	14	NA	TRBJ2-3	NA	TGTGCCAGCAGTCCGGACTACCTGAGGGATACGCAGTATTTT	CASSPDYLRDTQYF
TRBV10-3	16	NA	TRBJ1-1	NA	TGTGCCATCAGTGAGAGGAGTGGATGGTTTGACACTGAAGCTTTCTTT	CAISERSGWFDTEAFF
TRBV19	15	NA	TRBJ2-5	NA	TGTGCCAGTAGTCCCCCACAGGGGAGGGGAGAGACCCAGTACTTC	CASSPPQGRGETQYF
TRBV5-1	17	TRBD1	TRBJ2-7	NA	TGCGCCAGCAGCTACTCTCCTCCGGGACAGGGAGAATACGAGCAGTACTTC	CASSYSPPGQGEYEQYF
TRBV19	13	NA	TRBJ2-3	few	TGTGCCAGTAGTACCAGTGGCCGGGATACGCAGTATTTT	CASSTSGRDTQYF
TRBV28	16	TRBD1	TRBJ1-5	NA	TGTGCCAGCAGTTTAATTAGGGACAGCAACAATCAGCCCCAGCATTTT	CASSLIRDSNNQPQHF
TRBV4-2	13	NA	TRBJ1-2	few	TGTGCCAGCAGCCAGGACCAAAACTATGGCTACACCTTC	CASSQDQNYGYTF
TRBV19	13	NA	TRBJ1-2	NA	TGTGCCAGTAGCATCACGGCAGGGACCGGCTACACCTTC	CASSITAGTGYTF
TRBV15	13	NA	TRBJ2-2	NA	TGTGCCACCAGCAGAGGACCGAGCGGGGAGCTGTTTTTT	CATSRGPSGELFF
TRBV2	13	NA	TRBJ1-4	few	TGTGCCAGCACTATGGGGTATAATGAAAAACTGTTTTTT	CASTMGYNEKLFF
TRBV5-4	11	NA	TRBJ2-5	NA	TGTGCCAGCAGGGCGGAAGAGACCCAGTACTTC	CASRAEETQYF
TRBV25-1	13	TRBD1	TRBJ1-1	few	TGTGCCAGCAGTGAGCGGACAGGGGGTAAAGCTTTCTTT	CASSERTGGKAFF
TRBV19	13	NA	TRBJ1-1	NA	TGTGCCAGTAGTACGACAGGGAACACTGAAGCTTTCTTT	CASSTTGNTEAFF
TRBV19	17	TRBD1	TRBJ2-7	NA	TGTGCCAGTAGCCCGAATTTTGAGGGGACAGGGATATACGAGCAGTACTTC	CASSPNFEGTGIYEQYF
TRBV28	15	TRBD2	TRBJ2-7	few	TGTGCCAGCAGTCAGCCGCGGGAGGGCCCGAACGAGCAGTACTTC	CASSQPREGPNEQYF
TRBV18	15	TRBD1	TRBJ1-4	NA	TGTGCCAGCTCACCTCCGGGACAGTCTAATGAAAAACTGTTTTTT	CASSPPGQSNEKLFF
TRBV2	13	NA	TRBJ1-1	few	TGTGCCAGCAGCTTGGACCGGAACACTGAAGCTTTCTTT	CASSLDRNTEAFF
TRBV25-1	15	NA	TRBJ2-1	NA	TGTGCCAGCTGGACGAGGGAGGAAGGCACGGATGAGCAGTTCTTC	CASWTREEGTDEQFF
TRBV5-1	13	NA	TRBJ1-1	once	TGCGCCAGCAGCCCGCCCGCGGTGGGTGAAGCTTTCTTT	CASSPPAVGEAFF
TRBV11-2	15	NA	TRBJ2-7	medium-sized	TGTGCCAGCAGCTTAGGGACACTCCCTTGGGGCGAGCAGTACTTC	CASSLGTLPWGEQYF
TRBV28	12	NA	TRBJ2-7	few	TGTGCCAGCTTAGCGCTCTCCTACGAGCAGTACTTC	CASLALSYEQYF
TRBV4-1	13	NA	TRBJ2-3	few	TGCGCCAGCAGCGCGAGGAGAGAGAGTACGCAGTATTTT	CASSARRESTQYF
TRBV7-8	15	NA	TRBJ1-2	once	TGTGCCAGCAGCTTAAGCCTCTCGGCAGGATATGGCTACACCTTC	CASSLSLSAGYGYTF
TRBV2	11	NA	TRBJ1-4	NA	TGTGCCAGCAGTTATTTTGAAAAACTGTTTTTT	CASSYFEKLFF
TRBV28	15	NA	TRBJ2-2	NA	TGTGCCAGCAGTTCCGGGACGCTTAACACCGGGGAGCTGTTTTTT	CASSSGTLNTGELFF
TRBV6-5	15	NA	TRBJ2-2	NA	TGTGCCAGCAGTTACCTCGCCGGACGGACCGGGGAGCTGTTTTTT	CASSYLAGRTGELFF
TRBV7-3	15	TRBD1	TRBJ2-6	few	TGTGCCAGCAGCCCGCAGGGGGCTGGGGCCAACGTCCTGACTTTC	CASSPQGAGANVLTF
TRBV19	18	NA	TRBJ2-1	NA	TGTGCCAGTAGCGTCAGGGCCGGCGGGTCGGGATCCTACAATGAGCAGTTCTTC	CASSVRAGGSGSYNEQFF
TRBV28	14	NA	TRBJ1-3	few	TGTGCCAGCAGACGAGGGGAGAGTGGAAACACCATATATTTT	CASRRGESGNTIYF
TRBV28	16	NA	TRBJ1-1	once	TGTGCCAGCAGTTTGCTTTCCGGACCACCCTCTGCCGGGGCTTTCTTT	CASSLLSGPPSAGAFF
TRBV4-1	16	NA	TRBJ2-7	NA	TGCGCCAGCAGCCAAGGAAGAGGGGGGAAGTTTTACGAGCAGTACTTC	CASSQGRGGKFYEQYF
TRBV6-5	15	NA	TRBJ2-2	few	TGTGCCAGCAGTCCCGGGACAACTTGGGCCGGGGAGCTGTTTTTT	CASSPGTTWAGELFF
TRBV2	16	TRBD1	TRBJ1-5	NA	TGTGCCAGCAGTCGGGGGACAGTACAGGGTAATCAGCCCCAGCATTTT	CASSRGTVQGNQPQHF
TRBV7-2	15	TRBD2	TRBJ2-1	NA	TGTGCCAGCAGCTTTGGACTAGCGAAAGAAAATGAGCAGTTCTTC	CASSFGLAKENEQFF
TRBV29-1	12	NA	TRBJ1-3	NA	TGCAGCGTTGAGGCCTCTCGAAACACCATATATTTT	CSVEASRNTIYF
TRBV2	13	NA	TRBJ2-5	once	TGTGCCAGCGGGGCGATTCGGCAAGAGACCCAGTACTTC	CASGAIRQETQYF
TRBV25-1	12	NA	TRBJ2-7	NA	TGTGCCAGCTCCCCCGACTGGGACGAGCAGTACTTC	CASSPDWDEQYF
TRBV11-2	15	NA	TRBJ2-3	NA	TGTGCCAGCAGCCCCAGGGTTTCGTTCACAGATACGCAGTATTTT	CASSPRVSFTDTQYF
TRBV6-6	16	TRBD2	TRBJ2-3	NA	TGTGCCAGCAGTTCCTCAACTAGCGGTAACACAGATACGCAGTATTTT	CASSSSTSGNTDTQYF
TRBV4-1	16	NA	TRBJ2-5	few	TGCGCCAGCAGCCGGCGACAGGGAGGCGTCCAAGAGACCCAGTACTTC	CASSRRQGGVQETQYF
TRBV2	17	TRBD1	TRBJ1-3	NA	TGTGCCAGCAGCCCTAGAGGGACAGGATTCTCTGGAAACACCATATATTTT	CASSPRGTGFSGNTIYF
TRBV14	17	TRBD2	TRBJ2-5	many	TGTGCCAGCAGCCAAGATCCCCCTAGCGGGAGGGATGAGACCCAGTACTTC	CASSQDPPSGRDETQYF
TRBV30	13	NA	TRBJ2-5	many	TGTGCCTGGAGTTTGTCCAGCCAAGAGACCCAGTACTTC	CAWSLSSQETQYF
TRBV6-1	12	NA	TRBJ1-1	NA	TGTGCCAGCCGGGAAGGATCGAGGGGAGCTTTCTTT	CASREGSRGAFF
TRBV6-6	14	TRBD1	TRBJ1-2	NA	TGTGCCAGCAGTTGGATCGGGACAGGGGACGGCTACACCTTC	CASSWIGTGDGYTF
TRBV6-6	14	NA	TRBJ1-4	NA	TGTGCCAGCAGAAGAGGGGTTGACGATGAAAAACTGTTTTTT	CASRRGVDDEKLFF
TRBV5-1	16	NA	TRBJ2-5	NA	TGCGCCAGCAGCTTGGCCGCACAGGTCCTATCCGAGACCCAGTACTTC	CASSLAAQVLSETQYF
TRBV15	14	NA	TRBJ1-5	NA	TGTGCCACCAGCAGAGATCGGAGGACGCAGCCCCAGCATTTT	CATSRDRRTQPQHF
TRBV30	14	TRBD1	TRBJ2-7	NA	TGTGCCTGGAGCCGGGGACAGATTCCCATCGAGCAGTACTTC	CAWSRGQIPIEQYF
TRBV5-1	14	NA	TRBJ1-1	NA	TGCGCCAGCAGCTTGGCACGGAGGAACACTGAAGCTTTCTTT	CASSLARRNTEAFF
TRBV29-1	16	TRBD2	TRBJ2-4	few	TGCAGCGTTACAAGGGCGGCTAGCGGGAAAAAGAACATTCAGTACTTC	CSVTRAASGKKNIQYF